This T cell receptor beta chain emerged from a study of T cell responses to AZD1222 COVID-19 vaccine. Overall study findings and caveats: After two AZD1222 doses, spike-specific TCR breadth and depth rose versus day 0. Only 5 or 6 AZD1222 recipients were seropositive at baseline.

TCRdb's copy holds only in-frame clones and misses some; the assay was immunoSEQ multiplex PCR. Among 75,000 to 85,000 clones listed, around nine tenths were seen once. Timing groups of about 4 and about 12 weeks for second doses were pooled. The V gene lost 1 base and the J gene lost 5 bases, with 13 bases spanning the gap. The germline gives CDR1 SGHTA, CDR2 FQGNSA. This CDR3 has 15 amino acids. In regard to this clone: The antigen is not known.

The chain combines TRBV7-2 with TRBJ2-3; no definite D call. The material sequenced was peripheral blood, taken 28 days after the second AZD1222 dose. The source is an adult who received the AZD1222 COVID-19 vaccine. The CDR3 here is CASSLGFSLQDTQYF. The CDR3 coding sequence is TGTGCCAGCAGCTTAGGGTTCAGTTTGCAAGATACGCAGTATTTT.